This TCR beta chain was found in a study of cytomegalovirus exposure and HLA in healthy donors. Overall study results and limits: Presence/absence results assume similar sequencing depth per donor, which may not hold. Analysis was carried out at a later point, and it linked a missense DCLRE1C variant to TCR beta V- and J-gene trimming.

Germline CDR1 MNHEY, CDR2 SVGAGI. After removal of 7 bases from V and 3 bases from J, the junction contained 5 bases not matched to a gene. CDR3 length equals 14 residues. PCR amplification relied on 60 Vbeta primers (plus 13 Jbeta primers). Libraries were prepared by immunoSEQ multiplex PCR; TCRdb keeps only in-frame clonotypes and omits some of them. The sample records approximately 170,000 clones, around 80% being singletons. This clone was seen once. Its antigen remains unknown. This chain uses TRBV6-5 with TRBJ2-3; 9 positions agree with TRBD2. The sequence was obtained from a boy between 2 and 10 years old in good health and CMV-seronegative. Specimen: PBMCs. The CDR3 spells CASTLREGTDTQYF. CDR3 in DNA: TGTGCCAGCACCCTGCGGGAGGGGACAGATACGCAGTATTTT.